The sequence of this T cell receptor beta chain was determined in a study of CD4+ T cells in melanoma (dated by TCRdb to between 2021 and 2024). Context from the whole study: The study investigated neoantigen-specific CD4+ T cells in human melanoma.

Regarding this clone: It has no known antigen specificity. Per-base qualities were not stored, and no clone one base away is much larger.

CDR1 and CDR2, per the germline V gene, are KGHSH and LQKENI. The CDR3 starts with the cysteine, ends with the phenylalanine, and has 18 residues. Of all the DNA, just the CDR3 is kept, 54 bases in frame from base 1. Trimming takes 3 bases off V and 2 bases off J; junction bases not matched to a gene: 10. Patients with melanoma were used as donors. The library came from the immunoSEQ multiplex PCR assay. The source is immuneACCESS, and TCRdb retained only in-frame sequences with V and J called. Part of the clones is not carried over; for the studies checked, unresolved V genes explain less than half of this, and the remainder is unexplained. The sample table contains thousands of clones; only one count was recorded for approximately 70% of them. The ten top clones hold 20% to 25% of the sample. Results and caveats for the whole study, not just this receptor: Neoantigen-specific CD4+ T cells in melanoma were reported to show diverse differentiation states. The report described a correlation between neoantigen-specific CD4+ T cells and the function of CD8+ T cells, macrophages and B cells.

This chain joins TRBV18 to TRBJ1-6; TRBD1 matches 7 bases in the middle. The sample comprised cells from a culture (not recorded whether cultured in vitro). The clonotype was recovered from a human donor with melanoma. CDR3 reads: CASSPRPQGVAYNSPLHF. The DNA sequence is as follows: TGTGCCAGCTCACCCCGTCCTCAGGGGGTCGCCTATAATTCACCCCTCCACTTT.